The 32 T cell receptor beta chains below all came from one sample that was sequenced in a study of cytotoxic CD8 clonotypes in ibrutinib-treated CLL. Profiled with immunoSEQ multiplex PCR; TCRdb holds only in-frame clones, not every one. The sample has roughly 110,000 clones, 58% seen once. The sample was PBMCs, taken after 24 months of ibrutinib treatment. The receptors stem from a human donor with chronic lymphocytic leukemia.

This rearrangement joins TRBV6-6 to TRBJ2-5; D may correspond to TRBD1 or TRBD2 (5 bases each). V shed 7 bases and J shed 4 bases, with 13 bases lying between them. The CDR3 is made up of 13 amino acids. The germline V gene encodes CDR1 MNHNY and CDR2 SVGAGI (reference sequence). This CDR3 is CASTPVGRETQYF. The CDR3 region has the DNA TGTGCCAGCACCCCAGTGGGACGAGAGACCCAGTACTTC.

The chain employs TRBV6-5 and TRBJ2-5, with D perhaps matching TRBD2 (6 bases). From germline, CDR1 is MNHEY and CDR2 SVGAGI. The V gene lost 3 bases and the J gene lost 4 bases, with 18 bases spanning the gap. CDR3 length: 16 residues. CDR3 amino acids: CASSYSGPSSLETQYF. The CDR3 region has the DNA TGTGCCAGCAGTTATAGCGGACCCTCTAGTCTAGAGACCCAGTACTTC.

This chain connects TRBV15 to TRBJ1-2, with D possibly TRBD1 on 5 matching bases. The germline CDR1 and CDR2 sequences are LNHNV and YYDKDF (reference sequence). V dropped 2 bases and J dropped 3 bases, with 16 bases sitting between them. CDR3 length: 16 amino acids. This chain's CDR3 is CATSRTRQQAYYGYTF. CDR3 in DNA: TGTGCCACCAGCAGAACGCGACAGCAGGCGTACTATGGCTACACCTTC.

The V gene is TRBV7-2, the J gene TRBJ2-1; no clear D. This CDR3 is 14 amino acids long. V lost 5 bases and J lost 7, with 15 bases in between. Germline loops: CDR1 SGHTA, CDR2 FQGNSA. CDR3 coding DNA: TGTGCCAGCAGCCCTGCTAACCTCCTTAATGAGCAGTTCTTC. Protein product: CASSPANLLNEQFF.

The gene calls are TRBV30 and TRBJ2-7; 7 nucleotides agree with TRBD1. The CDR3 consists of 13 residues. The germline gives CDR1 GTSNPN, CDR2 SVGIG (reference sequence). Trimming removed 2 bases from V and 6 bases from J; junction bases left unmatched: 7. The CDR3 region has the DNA TGTGCCTGGAGTAAGACAGGGATCGGCGAGCAGTACTTC. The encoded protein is CAWSKTGIGEQYF. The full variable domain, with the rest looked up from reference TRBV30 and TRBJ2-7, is SQTIHQWPATLVQPVGSPLSLECTVEGTSNPNLYWYRQAAGRGLQLLFYSVGIGQISSEVPQNLSASRPQDRQFILSSKKLLLSDSGFYLCAWSKTGIGEQYFGPGTRLTVT.

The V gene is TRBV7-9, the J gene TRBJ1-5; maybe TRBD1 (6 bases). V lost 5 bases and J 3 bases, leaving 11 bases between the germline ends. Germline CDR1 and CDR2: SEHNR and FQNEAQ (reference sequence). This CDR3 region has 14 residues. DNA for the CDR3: TGTGCCAGCAGCGGGCAGGGGCCCAATCAGCCCCAGCATTTT. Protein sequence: CASSGQGPNQPQHF.

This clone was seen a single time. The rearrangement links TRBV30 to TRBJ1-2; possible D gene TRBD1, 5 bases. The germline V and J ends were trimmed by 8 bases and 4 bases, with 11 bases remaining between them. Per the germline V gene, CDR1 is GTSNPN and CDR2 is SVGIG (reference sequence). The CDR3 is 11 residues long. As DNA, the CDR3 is TGTGCCGGAGAGCAGGGCTATGGCTACACCTTC. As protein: CAGEQGYGYTF.

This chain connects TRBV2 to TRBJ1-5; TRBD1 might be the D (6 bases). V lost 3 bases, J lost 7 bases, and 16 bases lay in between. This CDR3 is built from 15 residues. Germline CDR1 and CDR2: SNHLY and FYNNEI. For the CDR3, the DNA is TGTGCCAGCAGTGATGTAGGGGGGGCGGGGCAGCCCCAGCATTTT. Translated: CASSDVGGAGQPQHF.

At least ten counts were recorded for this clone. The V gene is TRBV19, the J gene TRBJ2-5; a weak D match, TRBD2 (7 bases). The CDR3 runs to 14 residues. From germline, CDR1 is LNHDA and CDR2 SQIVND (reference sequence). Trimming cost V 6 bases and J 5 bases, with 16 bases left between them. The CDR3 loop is CASRTPGGEETQYF. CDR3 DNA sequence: TGTGCCAGTAGGACTCCGGGGGGCGAGGAGACCCAGTACTTC.

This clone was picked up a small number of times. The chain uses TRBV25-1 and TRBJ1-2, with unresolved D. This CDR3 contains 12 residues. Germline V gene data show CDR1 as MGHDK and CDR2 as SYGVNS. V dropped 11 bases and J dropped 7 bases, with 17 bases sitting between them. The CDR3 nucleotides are TGTGCCTCACTGGGAGGAGTTCGTGGCTACACCTTC. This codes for CASLGGVRGYTF.

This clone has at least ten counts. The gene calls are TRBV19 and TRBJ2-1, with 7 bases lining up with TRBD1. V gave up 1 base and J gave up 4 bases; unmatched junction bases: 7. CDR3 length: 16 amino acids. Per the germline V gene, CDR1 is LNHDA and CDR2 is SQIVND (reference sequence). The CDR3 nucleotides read TGTGCCAGTAGTATAGGTGCAGGGGGTCAATACAATGAGCAGTTCTTC. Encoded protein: CASSIGAGGQYNEQFF.

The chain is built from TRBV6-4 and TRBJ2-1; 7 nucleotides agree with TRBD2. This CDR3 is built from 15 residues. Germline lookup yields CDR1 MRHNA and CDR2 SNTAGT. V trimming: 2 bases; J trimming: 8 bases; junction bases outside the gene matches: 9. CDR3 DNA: TGTGCCAGCAGTGACAAGTCGGGGGGTAGAGATGAGCAGTTCTTC. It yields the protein CASSDKSGGRDEQFF.

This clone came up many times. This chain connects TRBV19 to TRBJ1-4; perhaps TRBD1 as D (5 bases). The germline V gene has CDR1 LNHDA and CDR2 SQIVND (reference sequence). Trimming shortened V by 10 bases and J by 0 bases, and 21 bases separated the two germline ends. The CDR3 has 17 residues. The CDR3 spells CATLTAGIGATNEKLFF. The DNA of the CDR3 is TGTGCCACTCTAACGGCAGGGATTGGAGCAACTAATGAAAAACTGTTTTTT.

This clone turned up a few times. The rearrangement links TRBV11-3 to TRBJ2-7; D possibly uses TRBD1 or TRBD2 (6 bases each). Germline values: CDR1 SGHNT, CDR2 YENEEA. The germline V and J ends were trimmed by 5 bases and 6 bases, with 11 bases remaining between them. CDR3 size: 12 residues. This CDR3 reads CASSTSGAEQYF. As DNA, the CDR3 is TGTGCCAGCAGCACGTCGGGGGCCGAGCAGTACTTC.

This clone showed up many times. The chain's CDR3 is CASSLGDRYNEQFF. The DNA of the CDR3 is TGTGCCAGCAGCCTGGGGGACAGGTACAATGAGCAGTTCTTC. This chain joins TRBV7-2 and TRBJ2-1; 8 nucleotides match TRBD1. V dropped 5 bases and J dropped 4; count of bases not matched to a gene: 4. CDR3 length: 14 residues. CDR1 and CDR2 (germline): SGHTA, FQGNSA.

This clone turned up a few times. CDR3 DNA: TGTGCCAGCAGTCCAGGGAGCGATGAGCAGTTCTTC. Translation gives CASSPGSDEQFF. This sequence joins TRBV4-2 and TRBJ2-1; possibly TRBD1 or TRBD2 for D (5 bases each). Per germline, CDR1 LGHNA and CDR2 YNFKEQ. V was cut by 6 bases and J by 8 bases, with 11 bases left in between. The CDR3 totals 12 residues.

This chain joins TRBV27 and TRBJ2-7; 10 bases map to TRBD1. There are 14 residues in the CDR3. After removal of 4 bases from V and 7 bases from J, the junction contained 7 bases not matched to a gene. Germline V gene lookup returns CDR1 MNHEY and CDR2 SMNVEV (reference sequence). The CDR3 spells CASSSGQGVGEQYF. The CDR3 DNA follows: TGTGCCAGCAGTTCCGGACAGGGGGTGGGGGAGCAGTACTTC.

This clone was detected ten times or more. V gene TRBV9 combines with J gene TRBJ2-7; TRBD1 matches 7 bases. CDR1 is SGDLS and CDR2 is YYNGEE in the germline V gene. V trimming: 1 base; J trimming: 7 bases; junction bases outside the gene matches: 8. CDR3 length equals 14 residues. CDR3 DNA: TGTGCCAGCAGCGTAAATCTAGGGGGCGCGGAGCAGTACTTC. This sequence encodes CASSVNLGGAEQYF.

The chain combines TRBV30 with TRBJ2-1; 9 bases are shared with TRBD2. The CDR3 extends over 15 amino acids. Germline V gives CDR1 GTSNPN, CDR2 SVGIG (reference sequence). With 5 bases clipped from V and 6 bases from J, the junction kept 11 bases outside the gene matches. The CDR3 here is CAWALAGRSFNEQFF. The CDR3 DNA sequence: TGTGCCTGGGCCCTAGCGGGGAGGTCGTTCAATGAGCAGTTCTTC.

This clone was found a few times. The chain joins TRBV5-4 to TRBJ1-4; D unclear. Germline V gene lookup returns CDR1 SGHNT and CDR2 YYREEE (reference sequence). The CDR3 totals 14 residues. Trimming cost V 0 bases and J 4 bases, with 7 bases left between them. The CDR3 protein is CASSLDGLNEKLFF. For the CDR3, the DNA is TGTGCCAGCAGCTTGGACGGACTTAATGAAAAACTGTTTTTT.

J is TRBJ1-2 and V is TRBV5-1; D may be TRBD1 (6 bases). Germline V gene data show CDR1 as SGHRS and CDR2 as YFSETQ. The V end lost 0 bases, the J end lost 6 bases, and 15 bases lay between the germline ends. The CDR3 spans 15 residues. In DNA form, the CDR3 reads TGCGCCAGCAGCTTGGAGAGGACAGAGGGACATGGCTACACCTTC. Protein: CASSLERTEGHGYTF.

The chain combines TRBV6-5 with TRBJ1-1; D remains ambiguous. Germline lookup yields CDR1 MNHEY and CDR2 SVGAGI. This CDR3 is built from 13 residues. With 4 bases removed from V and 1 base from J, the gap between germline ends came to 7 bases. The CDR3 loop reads CASSSRRNTEAFF. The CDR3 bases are TGTGCCAGCAGTTCCCGCCGGAACACTGAAGCTTTCTTT.

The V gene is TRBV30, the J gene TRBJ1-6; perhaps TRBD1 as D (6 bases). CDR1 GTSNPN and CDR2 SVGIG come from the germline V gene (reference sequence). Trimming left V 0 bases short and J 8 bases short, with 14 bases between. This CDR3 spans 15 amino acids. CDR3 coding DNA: TGTGCCTGGAGTGTACGGGGGACAAATTATTCACCCCTCCACTTT. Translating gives CAWSVRGTNYSPLHF.

The CDR3 is CASSVDMGSSYEQYF. CDR3 bases: TGTGCCAGCAGCGTAGATATGGGGAGCTCCTACGAGCAGTACTTC. The J gene is TRBJ2-7, the V gene TRBV9, with TRBD2 as a possible D gene (5 bases). CDR1 and CDR2 (germline): SGDLS, YYNGEE. CDR3 size: 15 residues. Trimming shortened V by 0 bases and J by 0 bases, and 10 bases separated the two germline ends.

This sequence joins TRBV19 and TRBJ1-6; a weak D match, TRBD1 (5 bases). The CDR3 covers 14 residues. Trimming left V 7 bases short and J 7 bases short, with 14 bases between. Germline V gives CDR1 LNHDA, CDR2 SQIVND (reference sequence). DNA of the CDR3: TGTGCCAGTAAGCCAGGGATCGGCAATTCACCCCTCCACTTT. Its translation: CASKPGIGNSPLHF.

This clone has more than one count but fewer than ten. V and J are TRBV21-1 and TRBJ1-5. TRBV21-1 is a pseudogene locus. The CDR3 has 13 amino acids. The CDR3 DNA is TGTGCCAGCAGCAAACGGGGAAGTCAGCCCCAGCATTTT. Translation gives CASSKRGSQPQHF.

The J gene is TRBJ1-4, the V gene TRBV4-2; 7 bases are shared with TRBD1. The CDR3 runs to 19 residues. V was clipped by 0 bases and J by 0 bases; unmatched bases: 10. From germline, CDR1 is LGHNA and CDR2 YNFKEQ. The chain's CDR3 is CASSQELPGQMATNEKLFF. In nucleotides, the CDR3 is TGTGCCAGCAGCCAAGAGTTGCCGGGACAGATGGCAACTAATGAAAAACTGTTTTTT.

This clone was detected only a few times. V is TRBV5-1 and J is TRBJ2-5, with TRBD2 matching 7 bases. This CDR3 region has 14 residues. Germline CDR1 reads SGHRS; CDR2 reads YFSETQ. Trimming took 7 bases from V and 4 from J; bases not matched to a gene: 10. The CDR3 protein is CASAYVGRGETQYF. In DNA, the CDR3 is TGCGCCAGCGCATATGTAGGGAGGGGAGAGACCCAGTACTTC.

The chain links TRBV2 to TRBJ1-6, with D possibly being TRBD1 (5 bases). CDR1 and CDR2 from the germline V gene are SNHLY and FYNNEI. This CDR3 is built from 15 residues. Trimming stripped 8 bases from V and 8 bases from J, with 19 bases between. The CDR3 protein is CASRRNRLGDSPLHF. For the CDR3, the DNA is TGTGCCAGCCGTCGGAACAGGTTGGGGGATTCACCCCTCCACTTT.

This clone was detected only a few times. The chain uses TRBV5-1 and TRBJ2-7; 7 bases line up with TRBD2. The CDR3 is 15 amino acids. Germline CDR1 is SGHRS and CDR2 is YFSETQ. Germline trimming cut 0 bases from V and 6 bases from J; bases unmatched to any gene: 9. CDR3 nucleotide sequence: TGCGCCAGCAGCTTGGCCGGGGGACTATTGCGCGAGCAGTACTTC. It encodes CASSLAGGLLREQYF.

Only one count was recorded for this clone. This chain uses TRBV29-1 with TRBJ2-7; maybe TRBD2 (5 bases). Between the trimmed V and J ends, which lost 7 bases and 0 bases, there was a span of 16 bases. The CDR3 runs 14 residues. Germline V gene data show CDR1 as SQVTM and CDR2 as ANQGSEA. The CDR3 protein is CSARDWVGSYEQYF. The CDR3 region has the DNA TGCAGCGCACGGGATTGGGTGGGCTCCTACGAGCAGTACTTC.

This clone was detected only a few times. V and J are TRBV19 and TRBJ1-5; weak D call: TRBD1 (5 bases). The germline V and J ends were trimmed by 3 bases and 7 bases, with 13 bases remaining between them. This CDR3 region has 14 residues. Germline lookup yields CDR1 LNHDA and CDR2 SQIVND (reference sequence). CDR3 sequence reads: CASSISQGGQPQHF. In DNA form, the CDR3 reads TGTGCCAGTAGTATTAGTCAGGGAGGACAGCCCCAGCATTTT.